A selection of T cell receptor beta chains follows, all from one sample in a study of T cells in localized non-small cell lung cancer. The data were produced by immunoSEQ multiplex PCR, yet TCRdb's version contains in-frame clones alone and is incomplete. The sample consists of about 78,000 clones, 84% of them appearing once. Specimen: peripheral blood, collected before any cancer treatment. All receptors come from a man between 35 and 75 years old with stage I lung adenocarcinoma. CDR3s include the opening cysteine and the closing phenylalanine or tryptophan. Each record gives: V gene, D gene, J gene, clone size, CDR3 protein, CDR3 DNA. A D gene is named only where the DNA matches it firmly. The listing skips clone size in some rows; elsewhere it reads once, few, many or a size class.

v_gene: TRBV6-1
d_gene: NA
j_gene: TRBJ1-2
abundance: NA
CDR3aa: CASSEFQGPYGYTF
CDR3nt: TGTGCCAGCAGTGAATTTCAGGGACCCTATGGCTACACCTTC

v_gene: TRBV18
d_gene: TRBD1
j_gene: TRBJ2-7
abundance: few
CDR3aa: CASSPTTGPRAYEQYF
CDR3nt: TGTGCCAGCTCACCAACGACAGGGCCAAGGGCCTACGAGCAGTACTTC

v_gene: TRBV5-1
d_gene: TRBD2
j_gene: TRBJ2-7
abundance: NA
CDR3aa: CASSRSGGEQYF
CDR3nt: TGCGCCAGCAGCCGAAGCGGGGGCGAGCAGTACTTC

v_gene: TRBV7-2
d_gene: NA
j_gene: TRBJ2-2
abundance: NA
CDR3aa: CASSGRSTGELFF
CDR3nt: TGTGCCAGCAGTGGGCGAAGCACCGGGGAGCTGTTTTTT

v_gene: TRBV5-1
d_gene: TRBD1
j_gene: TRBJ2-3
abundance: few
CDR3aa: CASSRGTGLLDTQYF
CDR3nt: TGCGCCAGCAGCAGAGGGACAGGGTTGCTGGATACGCAGTATTTT

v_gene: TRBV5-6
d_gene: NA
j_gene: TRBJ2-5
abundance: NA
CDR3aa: CASSLRVRGPQETQYF
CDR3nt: TGTGCCAGCAGCTTACGAGTCAGGGGACCTCAAGAGACCCAGTACTTC

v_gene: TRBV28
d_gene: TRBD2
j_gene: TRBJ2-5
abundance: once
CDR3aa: CASKMTSGVKFQETQYF
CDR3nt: TGTGCCAGCAAAATGACTAGCGGGGTGAAATTCCAAGAGACCCAGTACTTC

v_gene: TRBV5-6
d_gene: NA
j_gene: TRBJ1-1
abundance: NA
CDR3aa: CASSLGQINTEAFF
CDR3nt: TGTGCCAGCAGCTTGGGTCAGATAAACACTGAAGCTTTCTTT

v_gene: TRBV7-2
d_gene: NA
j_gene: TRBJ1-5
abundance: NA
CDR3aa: CASSPGPELDQPQHF
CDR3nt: TGTGCCAGCAGCCCTGGCCCCGAGCTCGATCAGCCCCAGCATTTT

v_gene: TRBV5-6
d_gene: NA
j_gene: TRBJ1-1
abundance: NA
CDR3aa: CASSLIPGDTMNTEAFF
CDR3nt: TGTGCCAGCAGCTTGATTCCCGGGGACACCATGAACACTGAAGCTTTCTTT

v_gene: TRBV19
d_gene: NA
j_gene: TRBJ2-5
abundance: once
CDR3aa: CASRRGGGETQYF
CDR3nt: TGTGCCAGTAGGCGGGGCGGCGGAGAGACCCAGTACTTC

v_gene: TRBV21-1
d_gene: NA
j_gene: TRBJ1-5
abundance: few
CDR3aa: CASSNNETDAFLSNQPQHF
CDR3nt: TGTGCCAGCAGCAATAACGAGACCGACGCATTTCTTAGCAATCAGCCCCAGCATTTT

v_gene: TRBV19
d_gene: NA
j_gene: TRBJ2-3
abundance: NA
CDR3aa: CASSTARSGTQYF
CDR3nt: TGTGCCAGTAGTACCGCAAGATCTGGTACGCAGTATTTT